The entry that follows covers one TCR beta chain sequence. The data stem from a study of shared clonotypes between healthy human individuals. The healthy adult donors were HIV-negative and reported no recent acute infections or vaccinations. Repertoires were generated with immunoSEQ multiplex PCR, while TCRdb's copy carries only in-frame clones and drops some. The data contain roughly 2 million clones, approximately 95% of them singletons. Sequenced input: naive CD4+ T cells sorted from blood. Documented subset: CD45RA+ positively selected. The clonotype was recovered from a man between 18 and 35 years old in good health.

CDR3 DNA: TGTGCCAGCAGCATTAAAGGGGAAGAGACCCAGTACTTC. As protein: CASSIKGEETQYF. The chain uses TRBV5-4 and TRBJ2-5; TRBD1 is a possible D gene (5 bases). Germline V CDR1 and CDR2: SGHNT, YYREEE (reference sequence). The CDR3 totals 13 residues. Trimming cost V 4 bases and J 3 bases, with 10 bases left between them. Full variable domain (remainder filled in from reference TRBV5-4 and TRBJ2-5): ETGVTQSPTHLIKTRGQQVTLRCSSQSGHNTVSWYQQALGQGPQFIFQYYREEENGRGNFPPRFSGLQFPNYSSELNVNALELDDSALYLCASSIKGEETQYFGPGTRLLVL.